This is a list of T cell receptor beta chains from one sample in a study of blood T cells in healthy people across ages. MiXCR, applied by TCRdb to the 5' RACE reads, yields one record per CDR3 protein. The repertoire consists of some 940,000 distinct CDR3 sequences, with approximately 32% occurring once and the leading ten covering about 10%. These sequences were also reported in another study, on T cells of mothers and their children.

Sequencing was carried out using blood. Source of these receptors: a woman between 40 and 50 years old in good health. The CDR3 runs from the conserved cysteine through the conserved F or W. Clone size is stated in some rows and not others, as once, few, many or a class when expanded.

CDR3 protein	V gene	clone size
CSARDSVRAGEHNEQFF	TRBV20-1	few
CASSFNHDSYEQYF	TRBV5-1	NA
CASSLAWAEQFF	TRBV5-1	NA
CSADRGGYEQYF	TRBV20-1	many
CASSVGGTDYEQYF	TRBV9	many
CASSTHSGANVLTF	TRBV7-8	many
CASSLQGLNYEQYF	TRBV12-3/TRBV12-4	NA
CASTKTGGPEEYF	TRBV6-1	many
CATSDAGYTDTQYF	TRBV24-1	NA
CASSLKRQTQYF	TRBV12-3/TRBV12-4	few
CTSSSGLAIQTDTQYF	TRBV6-5	NA
CSVKNTGELFF	TRBV29-1	NA
CASSLVTASYEQYF	TRBV11-1	many
CSARGPQLGSNQPQHF	TRBV20-1	few
CSARDLGQGGEQYF	TRBV20-1	NA
CASSLDRGQSYGYTF	TRBV7-9	many
CSAEDRDRVDTEAFF	TRBV29-1	many
CASGLEQGSEQYF	TRBV7-3	few
CASSPDASGDRTGELFF	TRBV7-3	once
CASSLEGTGVGYTF	TRBV5-6	NA
CASSRGVGTGELFF	TRBV12-3/TRBV12-4	few
CASSLEATPGGATFALAKNIQYF	TRBV11-2	NA
CASSLGRAVETQYF	TRBV12-3/TRBV12-4	many
CANSLPGGDEQYF	TRBV5-1	NA
CASSLAAGPTEAFF	TRBV5-1	NA
CASTRGTGTEAFF	TRBV7-9	NA
CSAREAYGYTF	TRBV20-1	NA
CASSYQGSDGYTF	TRBV6-2/TRBV6-3	few
CASTRGGTGASVLTF	TRBV27	few
CSASTQNYGYTF	TRBV20-1	NA
CASSLDSRYEKLFF	TRBV11-1	NA
CASSESTGNMDNEQFF	TRBV11-2	NA
CASSLDEYNEQFF	TRBV28	few
CASSSSGGGEQYF	TRBV7-2	NA
CASSLEATNEKLFF	TRBV5-1	many
CASSLRSGGYNEQFF	TRBV7-2	many
CASAIQQGSLGYTF	TRBV28	many
CASSQQDLQWYF	TRBV12-3/TRBV12-4	many